These T cell receptor beta chains were read from a single sample in a study of neurological immune-mediated disorders. MiXCR, applied by TCRdb to the 5' RACE reads, yields one record per CDR3 protein. This sample carries around 49,000 distinct CDR3 sequences, about 9% of them seen once, and the ten largest clones take roughly 1.6%. Sequenced sample: PBMCs. The receptors shown here come from a woman aged 40 to 50 in good health. Each CDR3 is given with its conserved first and last residue. Each record gives: D gene, V gene, clone size, J gene, CDR3 length, CDR3 DNA, CDR3 protein. The D gene is left open where the match is weak. Size values are once, few and many counts, or a class for expanded clones, and some rows have none.

d_gene: NA; v_gene: TRBV12-5; abundance: NA; j_gene: TRBJ2-3; len: 15; CDR3nt: TGTGCTAGTTGCCCCGTGACAGTGGGCCCCGGTACGCAGTATTTT; CDR3aa: CASCPVTVGPGTQYF
d_gene: TRBD2; v_gene: TRBV6-5; abundance: many; j_gene: TRBJ2-5; len: 13; CDR3nt: TGTGCCAGCAGTTTGACCCCGCGGGGGGCCCAGTACTTC; CDR3aa: CASSLTPRGAQYF
d_gene: NA; v_gene: TRBV7-4; abundance: many; j_gene: TRBJ2-7; len: 13; CDR3nt: TGTGCCAGCGGGACCACCAATATCTACGAGCAGTACTTC; CDR3aa: CASGTTNIYEQYF
d_gene: NA; v_gene: TRBV6-5; abundance: many; j_gene: TRBJ2-5; len: 14; CDR3nt: TGTGCCAGCAGTTACTCGATAGGGCAAGAGACCCAGTACTTC; CDR3aa: CASSYSIGQETQYF
d_gene: TRBD2; v_gene: TRBV6-2/TRBV6-3; abundance: many; j_gene: TRBJ2-1; len: 16; CDR3nt: TGTGCCAGCAGCCCCCGGGGTAGCGGGAGGGGCGATGAGCAGTTCTTC; CDR3aa: CASSPRGSGRGDEQFF
d_gene: NA; v_gene: TRBV15; abundance: many; j_gene: TRBJ1-4; len: 14; CDR3nt: TGTGCCACCAGCGGAGGTGGTTTGAATGAAAAACTGTTTTTT; CDR3aa: CATSGGGLNEKLFF
d_gene: NA; v_gene: TRBV24-1; abundance: many; j_gene: TRBJ2-3; len: 15; CDR3nt: TGTGCCACCAGTGGCGTGGGGTTGGGCACAGATACGCAGTATTTT; CDR3aa: CATSGVGLGTDTQYF
d_gene: NA; v_gene: TRBV7-9; abundance: NA; j_gene: TRBJ2-7; len: 16; CDR3nt: TGTGCCAGCAGCTCCTACAAATTACAGGGAGTCAACGAGCAGTACTTC; CDR3aa: CASSSYKLQGVNEQYF
d_gene: NA; v_gene: TRBV12-3/TRBV12-4; abundance: many; j_gene: TRBJ2-7; len: 15; CDR3nt: TGTGCCAGCAGTTTCCAGCGCGAGTCCTCCTACGAGCAGTACTTC; CDR3aa: CASSFQRESSYEQYF
d_gene: TRBD1; v_gene: TRBV7-2; abundance: many; j_gene: TRBJ1-1; len: 16; CDR3nt: TGTGCCAGCAGCTTCCATTGGACAGGGCCTAACACTGAAGCTTTCTTT; CDR3aa: CASSFHWTGPNTEAFF
d_gene: TRBD1; v_gene: TRBV20-1; abundance: many; j_gene: TRBJ1-4; len: 13; CDR3nt: TGCAGTTGTTTCGGACGGACAGGGGAAAAACTGTTTTTT; CDR3aa: CSCFGRTGEKLFF
d_gene: NA; v_gene: TRBV2; abundance: many; j_gene: TRBJ2-1; len: 12; CDR3nt: TGTGCCAGCCATTTAAGCGGAACAAAGCAGTTCTTC; CDR3aa: CASHLSGTKQFF
d_gene: NA; v_gene: TRBV25-1; abundance: NA; j_gene: TRBJ2-4; len: 17; CDR3nt: TGTGCCAGCAGTGAACCCGGGACGCCCGGGTCCAAAAACATTCAGTACTTC; CDR3aa: CASSEPGTPGSKNIQYF
d_gene: TRBD2; v_gene: TRBV20-1; abundance: many; j_gene: TRBJ2-1; len: 14; CDR3nt: TGCAGTGCTAGGGGTGGGGGGGCCTACAATGAGCAGTTCTTC; CDR3aa: CSARGGGAYNEQFF
d_gene: NA; v_gene: TRBV15; abundance: many; j_gene: TRBJ2-7; len: 15; CDR3nt: TGTGCCACCAGCATCGGACGGGGTATCACCTACGAGCAGTACTTC; CDR3aa: CATSIGRGITYEQYF
d_gene: TRBD2; v_gene: TRBV12-3/TRBV12-4; abundance: many; j_gene: TRBJ2-1; len: 13; CDR3nt: TGTGCCAGCAGTTTTACTAGCGGGGCTGAGCAGTTCTTC; CDR3aa: CASSFTSGAEQFF
d_gene: NA; v_gene: TRBV7-8; abundance: many; j_gene: TRBJ2-3; len: 15; CDR3nt: TGTGCCAGCAGCTTAGTGGGGTTGGGGACAGATACGCAGTATTTT; CDR3aa: CASSLVGLGTDTQYF
d_gene: NA; v_gene: TRBV7-3; abundance: NA; j_gene: TRBJ2-3; len: 13; CDR3nt: TGTGCCAGCAGCCCCGTTGGCACAGATACTCAGTATTTT; CDR3aa: CASSPVGTDTQYF
d_gene: NA; v_gene: TRBV5-1; abundance: many; j_gene: TRBJ1-2; len: 16; CDR3nt: TGCGCCAGCAGCTGGTCGAGCTTTCAGGGTTCCTATGGCTACACCTTC; CDR3aa: CASSWSSFQGSYGYTF
d_gene: NA; v_gene: TRBV20-1; abundance: many; j_gene: TRBJ1-2; len: 12; CDR3nt: TGCAGTGCTAGACGGGGGAACTATGGCTACACCTTC; CDR3aa: CSARRGNYGYTF
d_gene: NA; v_gene: TRBV20-1; abundance: many; j_gene: TRBJ2-3; len: 15; CDR3nt: TGCAGTGCTAGAGCGCGGGCAGGGGGCACAGATACGCAGTATTTT; CDR3aa: CSARARAGGTDTQYF
d_gene: NA; v_gene: TRBV27; abundance: few; j_gene: TRBJ1-6; len: 16; CDR3nt: TGTGCCAGCAGTCGTGGGACGGGGGGCAGAAATTCACCCCTCCACTTT; CDR3aa: CASSRGTGGRNSPLHF
d_gene: NA; v_gene: TRBV5-5; abundance: many; j_gene: TRBJ2-2; len: 16; CDR3nt: TGTGCCAGCAGCTTGGCCAAGGGCTTGAACACCGGGGAGCTGTTTTTT; CDR3aa: CASSLAKGLNTGELFF
d_gene: NA; v_gene: TRBV5-1; abundance: many; j_gene: TRBJ2-5; len: 14; CDR3nt: TGCGCCAGCAGCGCGGATGGGGGCGGGGAGACCCAGTACTTC; CDR3aa: CASSADGGGETQYF
d_gene: TRBD2; v_gene: TRBV5-4; abundance: once; j_gene: TRBJ2-1; len: 13; CDR3nt: TGTGCCAGCAGCTTGGGGGGGGGAGGTGAGCAGTTCTTC; CDR3aa: CASSLGGGGEQFF
d_gene: NA; v_gene: TRBV29-1; abundance: few; j_gene: TRBJ2-3; len: 12; CDR3nt: TGCAGCCCCGGGCGGTCCACAGATACGCAGTATTTT; CDR3aa: CSPGRSTDTQYF
d_gene: NA; v_gene: TRBV24-1; abundance: many; j_gene: TRBJ1-2; len: 14; CDR3nt: TGTGCCACCAGTGATTCCCCGCGGTCGGATGGCTACACCTTC; CDR3aa: CATSDSPRSDGYTF
d_gene: NA; v_gene: TRBV29-1; abundance: many; j_gene: TRBJ2-2; len: 13; CDR3nt: TGCAGCGCCTGGGGTTTGGACACCGGGGAGCTGTTTTTT; CDR3aa: CSAWGLDTGELFF
d_gene: TRBD1; v_gene: TRBV20-1; abundance: many; j_gene: TRBJ1-5; len: 16; CDR3nt: TGCAGTGCTAGAGATTTCGGACAGGGTGGCAATCAGCCCCAGCATTTT; CDR3aa: CSARDFGQGGNQPQHF
d_gene: TRBD1; v_gene: TRBV6-2/TRBV6-3; abundance: many; j_gene: TRBJ1-1; len: 16; CDR3nt: TGTGCCAGCAGTTACCCGACAGGGGGGAGTAACACTGAAGCTTTCTTT; CDR3aa: CASSYPTGGSNTEAFF
d_gene: NA; v_gene: TRBV10-3; abundance: NA; j_gene: TRBJ1-1; len: 12; CDR3nt: TGTGCCATCAGGCGGGACGGGACCGAAGCTTTCTTT; CDR3aa: CAIRRDGTEAFF
d_gene: NA; v_gene: TRBV4-3; abundance: many; j_gene: TRBJ1-4; len: 17; CDR3nt: TGCGCCAGCAGCCAGAGGCCCTCGGGAGAAGTGGCTGAAAAACTGTTTTTT; CDR3aa: CASSQRPSGEVAEKLFF
d_gene: NA; v_gene: TRBV29-1; abundance: many; j_gene: TRBJ2-7; len: 13; CDR3nt: TGCAGCGTTGAAGGAAAGGACTCCGATGAGCAGTACTTC; CDR3aa: CSVEGKDSDEQYF
d_gene: NA; v_gene: TRBV7-8; abundance: NA; j_gene: TRBJ1-5; len: 14; CDR3nt: TGTGCCAGCAGCGTCGGGAACCCGATGGGGACTCAGCATTTT; CDR3aa: CASSVGNPMGTQHF
d_gene: NA; v_gene: TRBV6-5; abundance: NA; j_gene: TRBJ1-2; len: 16; CDR3nt: TGTGCCAGCAGTTACTCCGCGGACGGAGGATTGGGGGGCTACACCTTC; CDR3aa: CASSYSADGGLGGYTF
d_gene: NA; v_gene: TRBV5-1; abundance: many; j_gene: TRBJ2-5; len: 13; CDR3nt: TGCGCCAGCAGCTTGGAGGGCCAAGAGACCCAGTACTTC; CDR3aa: CASSLEGQETQYF
d_gene: NA; v_gene: TRBV11-2; abundance: many; j_gene: TRBJ1-6; len: 15; CDR3nt: TGTGCCAGCAGCCCCCATACAGGGCTTAATTCACCCCTCCACTTT; CDR3aa: CASSPHTGLNSPLHF
d_gene: TRBD2; v_gene: TRBV6-6; abundance: many; j_gene: TRBJ2-1; len: 16; CDR3nt: TGTGCCAGTCAGCGGGGCCTAGCGGGAGGCCACAATGAGCAGTTCTTC; CDR3aa: CASQRGLAGGHNEQFF
d_gene: TRBD1; v_gene: TRBV5-1; abundance: many; j_gene: TRBJ1-5; len: 14; CDR3nt: TGCGCCAGCAGCCAGGGACAGGGCGATCAGCCCCAGCATTTT; CDR3aa: CASSQGQGDQPQHF
d_gene: TRBD1; v_gene: TRBV12-3/TRBV12-4; abundance: many; j_gene: TRBJ1-2; len: 16; CDR3nt: TGTGCCAGCAGTTCGCCCGGACAGGGGGCTCACTATGGCTACACCTTC; CDR3aa: CASSSPGQGAHYGYTF
d_gene: TRBD1; v_gene: TRBV12-3/TRBV12-4; abundance: many; j_gene: TRBJ2-7; len: 14; CDR3nt: TGTGCCAGCAGCCTCGACAGGGTTTCCTACGAGCAGTACTTC; CDR3aa: CASSLDRVSYEQYF
d_gene: NA; v_gene: TRBV5-1; abundance: many; j_gene: TRBJ2-1; len: 14; CDR3nt: TGCGCCAGCAGGCATAGTCGCCGAGACAATGAGCAGTTCTTC; CDR3aa: CASRHSRRDNEQFF
d_gene: NA; v_gene: TRBV10-3; abundance: many; j_gene: TRBJ2-7; len: 13; CDR3nt: TGTGCCATCAGTGAGGTGGCTAACTACGAGCAGTACTTC; CDR3aa: CAISEVANYEQYF
d_gene: TRBD2; v_gene: TRBV12-3/TRBV12-4; abundance: many; j_gene: TRBJ2-1; len: 16; CDR3nt: TGTGCCAGCAGTTTAGGAGCGGGAGTTGATTACAATGAGCAGTTCTTC; CDR3aa: CASSLGAGVDYNEQFF
d_gene: TRBD1; v_gene: TRBV20-1; abundance: many; j_gene: TRBJ1-5; len: 18; CDR3nt: TGCAGTGCTCGAATCCGGACAGGGGGCAATACCGGCAATCAGCCCCAGCATTTT; CDR3aa: CSARIRTGGNTGNQPQHF
d_gene: TRBD1; v_gene: TRBV7-2; abundance: many; j_gene: TRBJ1-2; len: 15; CDR3nt: TGTGCCAGCAGCTTAGAGGGACAGATAAACTATGGCTACACCTTC; CDR3aa: CASSLEGQINYGYTF
d_gene: TRBD1; v_gene: TRBV9; abundance: few; j_gene: TRBJ1-2; len: 15; CDR3nt: TGTGCCAGCAGTGTAGAAGGTCAGGGGGCGGGTGGCTACGCCTTC; CDR3aa: CASSVEGQGAGGYAF
d_gene: NA; v_gene: TRBV12-3/TRBV12-4; abundance: few; j_gene: TRBJ2-7; len: 15; CDR3nt: TGTGCCAGCAGTTTAGCGCCCCACCGACCTGGCGAGCAGTACTTC; CDR3aa: CASSLAPHRPGEQYF
d_gene: TRBD1; v_gene: TRBV12-3/TRBV12-4; abundance: many; j_gene: TRBJ2-1; len: 15; CDR3nt: TGTGCCAGCGCACAGGGGCTAGGGGTCAACAATGAGCAGTTCTTC; CDR3aa: CASAQGLGVNNEQFF